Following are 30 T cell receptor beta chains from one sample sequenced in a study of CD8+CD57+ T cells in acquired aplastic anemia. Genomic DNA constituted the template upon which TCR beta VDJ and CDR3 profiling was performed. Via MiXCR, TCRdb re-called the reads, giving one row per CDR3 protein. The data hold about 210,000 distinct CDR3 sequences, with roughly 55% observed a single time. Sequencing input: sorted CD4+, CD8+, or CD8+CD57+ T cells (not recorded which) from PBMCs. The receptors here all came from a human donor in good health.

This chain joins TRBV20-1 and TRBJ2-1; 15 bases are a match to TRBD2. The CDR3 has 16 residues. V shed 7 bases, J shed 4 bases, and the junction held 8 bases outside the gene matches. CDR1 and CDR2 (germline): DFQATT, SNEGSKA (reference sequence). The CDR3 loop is CSVGTGLAGGYNEQFF. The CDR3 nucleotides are TGCAGTGTTGGCACTGGACTAGCGGGGGGGTACAATGAGCAGTTCTTC.

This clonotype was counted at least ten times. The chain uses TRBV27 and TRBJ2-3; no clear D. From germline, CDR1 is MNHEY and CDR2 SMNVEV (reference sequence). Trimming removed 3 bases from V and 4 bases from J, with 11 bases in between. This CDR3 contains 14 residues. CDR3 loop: CASSFQREPDTQYF. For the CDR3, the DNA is TGTGCCAGCAGTTTCCAAAGGGAACCAGATACGCAGTATTTT.

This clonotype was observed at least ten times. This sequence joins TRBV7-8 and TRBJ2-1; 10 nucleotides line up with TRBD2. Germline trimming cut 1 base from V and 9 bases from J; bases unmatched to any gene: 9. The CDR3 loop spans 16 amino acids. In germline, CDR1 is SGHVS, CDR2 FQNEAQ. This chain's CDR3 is CASSLDIAGGNFEQFF. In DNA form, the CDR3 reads TGTGCCAGCAGCTTAGATATAGCGGGAGGTAATTTTGAGCAGTTCTTC.

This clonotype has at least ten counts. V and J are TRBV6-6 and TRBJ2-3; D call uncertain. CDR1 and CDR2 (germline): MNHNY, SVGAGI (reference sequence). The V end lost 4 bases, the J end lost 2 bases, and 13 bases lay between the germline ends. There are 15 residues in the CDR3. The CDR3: CASSLVGSITDTQYF. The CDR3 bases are TGTGCCAGCAGTTTAGTCGGCAGTATCACAGATACGCAGTATTTT.

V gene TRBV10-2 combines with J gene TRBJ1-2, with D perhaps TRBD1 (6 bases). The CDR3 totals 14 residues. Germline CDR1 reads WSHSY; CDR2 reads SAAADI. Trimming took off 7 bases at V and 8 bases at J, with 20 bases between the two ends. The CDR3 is CASTAGQSLGGYTF. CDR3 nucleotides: TGCGCCAGCACCGCGGGACAATCCCTCGGAGGCTACACCTTC.

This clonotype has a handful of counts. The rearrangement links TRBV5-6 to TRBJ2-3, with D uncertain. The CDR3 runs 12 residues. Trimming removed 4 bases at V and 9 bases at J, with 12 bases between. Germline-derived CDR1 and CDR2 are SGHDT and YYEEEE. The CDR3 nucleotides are TGTGCCAGCAGCGTGGGTCTCGCGACGCAGTATTTT. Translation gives CASSVGLATQYF.

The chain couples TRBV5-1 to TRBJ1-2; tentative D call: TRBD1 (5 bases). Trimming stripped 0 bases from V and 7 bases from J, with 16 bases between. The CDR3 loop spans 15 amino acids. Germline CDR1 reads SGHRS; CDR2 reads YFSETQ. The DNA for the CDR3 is TGCGCCAGCAGCTTGGCGGGACGTGACGGTTCTGGCTACACCTTC. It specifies CASSLAGRDGSGYTF.

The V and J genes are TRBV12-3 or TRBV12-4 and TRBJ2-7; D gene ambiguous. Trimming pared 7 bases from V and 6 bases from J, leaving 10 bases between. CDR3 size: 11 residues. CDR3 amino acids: CASMYNGEQYF. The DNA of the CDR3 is TGTGCCAGCATGTATAATGGCGAGCAGTACTTC.

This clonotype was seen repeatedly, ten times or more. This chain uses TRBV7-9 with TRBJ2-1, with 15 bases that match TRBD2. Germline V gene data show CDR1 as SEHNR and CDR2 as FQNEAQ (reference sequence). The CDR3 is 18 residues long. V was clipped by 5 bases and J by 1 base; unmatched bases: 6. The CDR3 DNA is TGTGCCAGCAGCCAGGGACTAGCGGGGGGTTTTTCCTACAATGAGCAGTTCTTC. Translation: CASSQGLAGGFSYNEQFF.

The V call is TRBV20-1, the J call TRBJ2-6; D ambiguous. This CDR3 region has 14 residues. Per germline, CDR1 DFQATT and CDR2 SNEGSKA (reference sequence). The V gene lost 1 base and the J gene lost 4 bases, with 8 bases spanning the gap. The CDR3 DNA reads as TGCAGTGCTAGAGGGGGAAAAGGGGCCAACGTCCTGACTTTC. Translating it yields CSARGGKGANVLTF.

Written as DNA, the CDR3 is TGTGCCACCAGCAGAGACATACGGACAGGAGAGCAGTACTTC. The encoded protein is CATSRDIRTGEQYF. V usage is TRBV15 and J usage is TRBJ2-7; 7 nucleotides align to TRBD1. V lost 0 bases to trimming and J lost 7 bases; unmatched junction nucleotides: 6. Looked up from germline, CDR1 is LNHNV and CDR2 is YYDKDF (reference sequence). The CDR3 extends over 14 amino acids.

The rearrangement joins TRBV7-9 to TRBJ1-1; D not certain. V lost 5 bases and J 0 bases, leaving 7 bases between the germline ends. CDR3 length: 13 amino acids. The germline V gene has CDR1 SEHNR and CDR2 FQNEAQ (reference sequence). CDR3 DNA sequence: TGTGCCAGCAGCCCCCTTGTGAACACTGAAGCTTTCTTT. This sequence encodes CASSPLVNTEAFF.

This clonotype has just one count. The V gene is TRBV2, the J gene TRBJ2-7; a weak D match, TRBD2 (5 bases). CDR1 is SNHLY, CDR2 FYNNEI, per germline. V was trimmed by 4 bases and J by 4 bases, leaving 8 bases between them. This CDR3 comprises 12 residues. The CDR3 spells CASSAGYYEQYF. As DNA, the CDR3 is TGTGCCAGCAGTGCGGGATATTACGAGCAGTACTTC.

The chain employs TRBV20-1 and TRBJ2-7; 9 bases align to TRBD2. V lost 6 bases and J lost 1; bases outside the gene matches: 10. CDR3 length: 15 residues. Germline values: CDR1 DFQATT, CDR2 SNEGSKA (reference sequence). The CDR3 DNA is TGCAGTGCCCACAAGACTAGCGGTCTTTCCTACGAGCAGTACTTC. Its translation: CSAHKTSGLSYEQYF.

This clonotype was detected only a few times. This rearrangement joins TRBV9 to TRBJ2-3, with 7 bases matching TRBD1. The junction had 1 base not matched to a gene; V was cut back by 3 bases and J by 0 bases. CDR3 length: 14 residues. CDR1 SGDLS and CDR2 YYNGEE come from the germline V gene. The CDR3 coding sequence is TGTGCCAGCAGCGCAGGGGGTAGCACAGATACGCAGTATTTT. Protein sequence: CASSAGGSTDTQYF.

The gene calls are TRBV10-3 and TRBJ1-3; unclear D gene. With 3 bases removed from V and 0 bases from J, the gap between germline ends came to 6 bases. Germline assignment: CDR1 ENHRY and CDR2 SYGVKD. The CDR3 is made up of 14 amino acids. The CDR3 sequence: CAISDRFSGNTIYF. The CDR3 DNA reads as TGTGCCATCAGTGACCGCTTCTCTGGAAACACCATATATTTT.

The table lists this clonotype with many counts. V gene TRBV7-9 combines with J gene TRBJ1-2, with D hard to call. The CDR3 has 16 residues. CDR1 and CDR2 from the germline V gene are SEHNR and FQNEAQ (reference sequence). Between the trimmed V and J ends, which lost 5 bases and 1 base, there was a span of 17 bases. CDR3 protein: CASSAGYPRLNYGYTF. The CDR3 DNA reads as TGTGCCAGCAGCGCCGGATATCCAAGACTTAACTATGGCTACACCTTC. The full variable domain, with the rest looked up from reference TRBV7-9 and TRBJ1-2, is DTGVSQNPRHKITKRGQNVTFRCDPISEHNRLYWYRQTLGQGPEFLTYFQNEAQLEKSRLLSDRFSAERPKGSFSTLEIQRTEQGDSAMYLCASSAGYPRLNYGYTFGSGTRLTVV.

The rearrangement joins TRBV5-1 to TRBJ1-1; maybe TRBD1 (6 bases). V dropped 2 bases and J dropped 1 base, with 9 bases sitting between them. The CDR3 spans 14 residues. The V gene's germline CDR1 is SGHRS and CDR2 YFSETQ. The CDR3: CASSFLQGNTEAFF. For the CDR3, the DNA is TGCGCCAGCAGCTTCCTACAGGGGAACACTGAAGCTTTCTTT.

As DNA, the CDR3 is TGTGCCAGCCTAACCAGTACAAGGGTGGGAGCTTCACCCCTCCACTTT. This encodes CASLTSTRVGASPLHF. The V call is TRBV7-2, the J call TRBJ1-6, with no clear D. The CDR3 contains 16 residues. V lost 8 bases, J lost 9 bases, and 23 bases lay in between. Germline lookup yields CDR1 SGHTA and CDR2 FQGNSA.

The chain's CDR3 is CASSREAGEYNEQFF. In DNA form, the CDR3 reads TGTGCCAGCAGTAGAGAAGCGGGGGAGTACAATGAGCAGTTCTTC. The J gene is TRBJ2-1, the V gene TRBV6-4, with 8 bases that match TRBD2. V shed 5 bases, J shed 4 bases, and the junction held 7 bases outside the gene matches. The germline CDR1 and CDR2 sequences are MRHNA and SNTAGT. This CDR3 region has 15 residues.

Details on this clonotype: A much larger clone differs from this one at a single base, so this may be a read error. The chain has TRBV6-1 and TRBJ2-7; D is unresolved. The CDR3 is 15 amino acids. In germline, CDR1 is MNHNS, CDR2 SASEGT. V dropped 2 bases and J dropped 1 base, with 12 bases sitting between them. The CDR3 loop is CASSESPSGSYEQYF. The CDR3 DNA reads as TGTGCCAGCAGTGAATCACCCTCTGGATCCTACGAGCAGTACTTC.

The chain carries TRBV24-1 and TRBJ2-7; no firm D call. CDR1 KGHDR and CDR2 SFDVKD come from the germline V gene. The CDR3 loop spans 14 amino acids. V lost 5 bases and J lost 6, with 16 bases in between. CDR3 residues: CATSASLRAAEQYF. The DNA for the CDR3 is TGTGCCACCAGTGCGTCGCTCCGGGCAGCCGAGCAGTACTTC.

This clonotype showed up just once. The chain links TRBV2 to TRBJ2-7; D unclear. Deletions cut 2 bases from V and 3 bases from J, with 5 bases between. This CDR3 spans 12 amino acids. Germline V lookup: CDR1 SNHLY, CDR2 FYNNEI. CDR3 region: CASSEFGYEQYF. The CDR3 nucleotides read TGTGCCAGCAGTGAATTTGGCTACGAGCAGTACTTC.

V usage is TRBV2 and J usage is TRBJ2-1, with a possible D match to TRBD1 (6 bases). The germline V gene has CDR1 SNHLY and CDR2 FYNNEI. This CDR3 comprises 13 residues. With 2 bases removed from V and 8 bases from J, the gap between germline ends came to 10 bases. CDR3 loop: CASSENRDHEQFF. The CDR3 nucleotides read TGTGCCAGCAGTGAAAACAGGGATCATGAGCAGTTCTTC. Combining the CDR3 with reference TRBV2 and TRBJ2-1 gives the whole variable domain EPEVTQTPSHQVTQMGQEVILRCVPISNHLYFYWYRQILGQKVEFLVSFYNNEISEKSEIFDDQFSVERPDGSNFTLKIRSTKLEDSAMYFCASSENRDHEQFFGPGTRLTVL.

The CDR3 DNA reads TGCGCCAGCAGCTTGGCCCCCGGGGAGACCCAGTACTTC. Translated, it gives CASSLAPGETQYF. The V call is TRBV5-1, the J call TRBJ2-5; no clear D gene. Germline CDR1 and CDR2: SGHRS and YFSETQ. This CDR3 has 13 residues. Between the trimmed V and J ends, which lost 0 bases and 5 bases, there was a span of 8 bases.

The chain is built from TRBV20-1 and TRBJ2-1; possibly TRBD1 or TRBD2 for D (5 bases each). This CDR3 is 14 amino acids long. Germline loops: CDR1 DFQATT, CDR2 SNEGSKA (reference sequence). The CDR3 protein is CSSTRDGPYNEQFF. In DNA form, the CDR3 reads TGCAGCTCTACGAGGGACGGCCCCTACAATGAGCAGTTCTTC.

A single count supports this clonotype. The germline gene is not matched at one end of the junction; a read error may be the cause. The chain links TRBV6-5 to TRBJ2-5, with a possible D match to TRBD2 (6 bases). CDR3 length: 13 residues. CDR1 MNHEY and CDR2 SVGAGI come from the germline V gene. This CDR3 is CASSYSGGVGISF. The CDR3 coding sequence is TGTGCCAGCAGTTACTCTGGCGGGGTCGGGATTTCATTC.

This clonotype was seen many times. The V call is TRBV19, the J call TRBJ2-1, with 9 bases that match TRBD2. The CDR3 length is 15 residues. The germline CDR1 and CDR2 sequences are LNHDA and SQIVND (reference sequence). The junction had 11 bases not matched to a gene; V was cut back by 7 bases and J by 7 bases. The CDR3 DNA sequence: TGTGCCAGTAAATCGGCGGGAGGGCTAGCGAATGAGCAGTTCTTC. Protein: CASKSAGGLANEQFF. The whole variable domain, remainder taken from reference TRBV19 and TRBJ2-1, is DGGITQSPKYLFRKEGQNVTLSCEQNLNHDAMYWYRQDPGQGLRLIYYSQIVNDFQKGDIAEGYSVSREKKESFPLTVTSAQKNPTAFYLCASKSAGGLANEQFFGPGTRLTVL.

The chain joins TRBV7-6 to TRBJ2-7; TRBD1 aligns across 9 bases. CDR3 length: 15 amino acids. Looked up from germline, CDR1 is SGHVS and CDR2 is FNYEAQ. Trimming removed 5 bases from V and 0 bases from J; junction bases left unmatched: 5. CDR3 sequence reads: CASSPWGQGSYEQYF. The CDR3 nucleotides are TGTGCCAGCAGCCCTTGGGGACAGGGCTCCTACGAGCAGTACTTC. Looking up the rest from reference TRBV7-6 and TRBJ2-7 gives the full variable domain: GAGVSQSPRYKVTKRGQDVALRCDPISGHVSLYWYRQALGQGPEFLTYFNYEAQQDKSGLPNDRFSAERPEGSISTLTIQRTEQRDSAMYRCASSPWGQGSYEQYFGPGTRLTVT.

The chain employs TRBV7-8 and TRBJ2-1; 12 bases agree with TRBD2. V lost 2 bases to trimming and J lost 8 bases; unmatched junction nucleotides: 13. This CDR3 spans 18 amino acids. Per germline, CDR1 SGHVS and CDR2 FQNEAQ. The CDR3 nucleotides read TGTGCCAGCAGCTTAAATCCCGAAGCGGGACTAGCGGGCGATGAGCAGTTCTTC. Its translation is CASSLNPEAGLAGDEQFF.